Listed below are T cell receptor beta chains from one sample, sequenced in a study of blood T cell repertoires in COVID-19. TCRdb's copy holds only in-frame clones and misses some; the assay was immunoSEQ multiplex PCR. The sample has about 240,000 clones, about 84% seen once. The sample was peripheral blood. These TCRs come from a man at least 80 years old with acute or convalescent COVID-19. Both conserved end residues are part of each CDR3. The D gene is left open where the match is weak. The size field is filled for only some rows; it gives once, few, many or a size class.

d_call | clone_size | j_call | cdr3_length | v_call | cdr3_aa | cdr3_nt
TRBD1 | . | TRBJ1-5 | 15 | TRBV19 | CASSTRDRFNQPQHF | TGTGCCAGTAGTACCCGGGACAGATTCAATCAGCCCCAGCATTTT
. | many | TRBJ1-6 | 14 | TRBV2 | CASSEQGNNSPLHF | TGTGCCAGCAGTGAACAGGGGAATAATTCACCCCTCCACTTT
TRBD1 | . | TRBJ1-1 | 13 | TRBV27 | CASSSPHRGEAFF | TGTGCCAGCAGTTCCCCCCACAGGGGAGAAGCTTTCTTT
. | . | TRBJ1-2 | 13 | TRBV27 | CASSFPQGYGYTF | TGTGCCAGCAGTTTCCCTCAGGGGTATGGCTACACCTTC
TRBD2 | . | TRBJ2-3 | 18 | TRBV5-1 | CASSQTRGLAGERDTQYF | TGCGCCAGCAGCCAAACCCGCGGACTAGCGGGGGAGAGAGATACGCAGTATTTT
. | few | TRBJ2-7 | 14 | TRBV5-1 | CASSLTTPAYEQYF | TGCGCCAGCAGCTTGACGACACCAGCCTACGAGCAGTACTTC
. | . | TRBJ1-2 | 15 | TRBV21-1 | CASSKEVRVFHGYTF | TGTGCCAGCAGCAAAGAAGTCAGGGTTTTTCATGGCTACACCTTC
. | . | TRBJ1-5 | 16 | TRBV21-1 | CASSNGTVNSNQPQHF | TGTGCCAGCAGCAACGGGACAGTCAATAGCAATCAGCCCCAGCATTTT
TRBD1 | . | TRBJ2-7 | 15 | TRBV11-3 | CASSLGQGSSYEQYF | TGTGCCAGCAGCCTGGGACAGGGAAGCTCCTACGAGCAGTACTTC
. | . | TRBJ2-3 | 12 | TRBV10-3 | CAISEIADTQYF | TGTGCCATCAGTGAAATAGCAGATACGCAGTATTTT
. | . | TRBJ2-5 | 13 | TRBV18 | CASSPLAAETQYF | TGTGCCAGCTCACCACTAGCAGCAGAGACCCAGTACTTC
TRBD2 | . | TRBJ2-1 | 15 | TRBV6-6 | CASLLTAGGYNEQFF | TGTGCCAGCCTCCTGACCGCCGGGGGGTACAATGAGCAGTTCTTC
. | once | TRBJ1-5 | 13 | TRBV12-3/TRBV12-4 | CASRTGEGQPQHF | TGTGCCAGCCGGACGGGGGAGGGTCAGCCCCAGCATTTT
TRBD1 | . | TRBJ1-2 | 14 | TRBV7-6 | CASSSPGTGNGYTF | TGTGCCAGCAGTTCCCCCGGGACAGGGAATGGCTACACCTTC
. | . | TRBJ2-1 | 16 | TRBV7-9 | CASSLGSGSGWNEQFF | TGTGCCAGCAGCTTAGGGTCCGGGTCGGGGTGGAATGAGCAGTTCTTC
TRBD1 | . | TRBJ1-1 | 15 | TRBV6-5 | CASSSPGQVNTEAFF | TGTGCCAGCAGTTCGCCGGGACAGGTGAACACTGAAGCTTTCTTT
TRBD1 | . | TRBJ2-7 | 14 | TRBV3-1/TRBV3-2 | CASSPGQVPLEQYF | TGTGCCAGCAGCCCCGGACAGGTACCCCTCGAGCAGTACTTC
TRBD1 | . | TRBJ1-5 | 14 | TRBV28 | CASRTRGPGQPQHF | TGTGCCAGCAGAACCAGGGGGCCAGGGCAGCCCCAGCATTTT
. | . | TRBJ2-2 | 14 | TRBV3-1/TRBV3-2 | CASSQDYYTGELFF | TGTGCCAGCAGCCAAGATTACTACACCGGGGAGCTGTTTTTT
. | few | TRBJ2-2 | 14 | TRBV6-5 | CASSWGQNTGELFF | TGTGCCAGCAGTTGGGGACAGAACACCGGGGAGCTGTTTTTT
. | . | TRBJ1-2 | 16 | TRBV18 | CASSPPNLRRADGYTF | TGTGCCAGCTCACCACCGAACTTAAGGAGAGCGGATGGCTACACCTTC
. | . | TRBJ1-1 | 15 | TRBV7-2 | CASSLWAGMNTEAFF | TGTGCCAGCAGCTTATGGGCAGGGATGAACACTGAAGCTTTCTTT
. | . | TRBJ1-2 | 13 | TRBV28 | CASSLGQSYGYTF | TGTGCCAGCAGCCTAGGACAGAGTTATGGCTACACCTTC
. | . | TRBJ2-1 | 15 | TRBV9 | CASSVLGGGYNEQFF | TGTGCCAGCAGCGTACTTGGGGGAGGCTACAATGAGCAGTTCTTC
TRBD1 | . | TRBJ1-1 | 13 | TRBV3-1/TRBV3-2 | CASSRTGGDEAFF | TGTGCCAGCAGTCGGACAGGGGGGGATGAAGCTTTCTTT
. | . | TRBJ1-1 | 11 | TRBV3-1/TRBV3-2 | CASSQEGEAFF | TGTGCCAGCAGCCAAGAGGGCGAAGCTTTCTTT
TRBD1 | . | TRBJ2-1 | 16 | TRBV11-2 | CASSLGRGRGYNEQFF | TGTGCCAGCAGCTTAGGCAGGGGGCGCGGCTACAATGAGCAGTTCTTC
TRBD2 | . | TRBJ2-5 | 15 | TRBV7-9 | CASSLILAGVETQYF | TGTGCCAGCAGCTTAATACTAGCGGGGGTAGAGACCCAGTACTTC
TRBD1 | . | TRBJ2-1 | 19 | TRBV5-4 | CASSRTGTGDSGKWDEQFF | TGTGCCAGCAGCCGAACCGGGACAGGGGATTCCGGCAAGTGGGATGAGCAGTTCTTC
. | . | TRBJ2-2 | 17 | TRBV29-1 | CSAGDTRRGSNTGELFF | TGCAGCGCTGGGGACACCCGAAGGGGATCGAACACCGGGGAGCTGTTTTTT
TRBD2 | . | TRBJ2-7 | 14 | TRBV28 | CASSLRRELGEQYF | TGTGCCAGCAGTTTAAGGCGGGAGTTGGGTGAGCAGTACTTC
. | few | TRBJ2-5 | 15 | TRBV3-1/TRBV3-2 | CASSLDRGPGETQYF | TGTGCCAGCAGCCTTGACCGGGGTCCGGGGGAGACCCAGTACTTC
. | . | TRBJ1-1 | 17 | TRBV7-9 | CASSLRDSYSRDTEAFF | TGTGCCAGCAGCTTACGGGACTCTTACTCCCGGGACACTGAAGCTTTCTTT
TRBD2 | . | TRBJ2-7 | 15 | TRBV5-1 | CASSLDSGSWYEQYF | TGCGCCAGCAGCTTGGACAGCGGGAGTTGGTACGAGCAGTACTTC
. | . | TRBJ2-5 | 14 | TRBV5-6 | CASSLARYRETQYF | TGTGCCAGCAGCTTGGCACGGTACCGAGAGACCCAGTACTTC
TRBD1 | once | TRBJ1-2 | 14 | TRBV2 | CASKGAGTNYGYTF | TGTGCCAGCAAGGGGGCAGGCACTAACTATGGCTACACCTTC
. | . | TRBJ2-1 | 13 | TRBV3-1/TRBV3-2 | CASSQPSPSCTIF | TGTGCCAGCAGCCAACCTTCCCCGAGTTGCACCATCTTC
TRBD2 | . | TRBJ2-3 | 13 | TRBV24-1 | CAAGRKDTDTQYF | TGTGCCGCCGGGAGGAAAGACACAGATACGCAGTATTTT
. | . | TRBJ2-2 | 13 | TRBV14 | CASSQISTGELFF | TGTGCCAGCAGCCAAATTTCGACCGGGGAGCTGTTTTTT
. | few | TRBJ2-1 | 15 | TRBV9 | CASSVAPGGLGEQFF | TGTGCCAGCAGCGTAGCCCCCGGGGGATTAGGTGAGCAGTTCTTC
TRBD2 | . | TRBJ2-3 | 15 | TRBV5-1 | CASKRASGETDTQYF | TGCGCCAGCAAACGCGCTAGCGGGGAGACAGATACGCAGTATTTT
. | . | TRBJ1-6 | 17 | TRBV7-8 | CASSSLQGVGTNSPLHF | TGTGCCAGCAGCTCTTTACAGGGTGTAGGGACAAATTCACCCCTCCACTTT
. | . | TRBJ2-1 | 15 | TRBV2 | CASSEQGSSYNEQFF | TGTGCCAGCAGTGAACAGGGGAGCTCCTACAATGAGCAGTTCTTC
TRBD2 | . | TRBJ2-3 | 15 | TRBV2 | CASRIDGGAPDTQYF | TGTGCCAGCAGAATTGACGGGGGGGCCCCAGATACGCAGTATTTT
. | . | TRBJ2-7 | 13 | TRBV19 | CASSIRQSYEQYF | TGTGCCAGTAGTATAAGACAGTCCTACGAGCAGTACTTC
. | . | TRBJ2-6 | 17 | TRBV5-1 | CASSFRGEVSGANVLTF | TGCGCCAGCAGCTTTAGAGGGGAGGTGTCTGGGGCCAACGTCCTGACTTTC
TRBD1 | . | TRBJ1-6 | 16 | TRBV23-1 | CASSHQTGIGNSPLHF | TGCGCCAGCAGTCACCAGACAGGGATTGGAAATTCACCCCTCCACTTT
TRBD1 | . | TRBJ2-3 | 15 | TRBV7-2 | CASSLGDSSTDTQYF | TGTGCCAGCAGCTTAGGGGACAGCAGCACAGATACGCAGTATTTT
TRBD2 | . | TRBJ2-1 | 16 | TRBV19 | CASSIGLAGGLNEQFF | TGTGCCAGTAGTATAGGGCTAGCGGGAGGTCTGAATGAGCAGTTCTTC
TRBD2 | . | TRBJ2-6 | 17 | TRBV4-3 | CASSQVWGGSGANVLTF | TGCGCCAGCAGCCAAGTCTGGGGAGGGTCTGGGGCCAACGTCCTGACTTTC
TRBD1 | . | TRBJ2-1 | 16 | TRBV11-2 | CASSPGQGPVYNEQFF | TGTGCCAGCAGCCCGGGACAGGGGCCTGTCTACAATGAGCAGTTCTTC
. | . | TRBJ1-6 | 17 | TRBV6-1 | CASREEQGGGEWSPLHF | TGTGCCAGCAGAGAAGAACAGGGAGGGGGGGAGTGGTCACCCCTCCACTTT
TRBD1 | . | TRBJ1-1 | 14 | TRBV3-1/TRBV3-2 | CASSRQGLRTEAFF | TGTGCCAGCAGCCGACAGGGTTTGAGGACTGAAGCTTTCTTT
. | . | TRBJ2-6 | 16 | TRBV5-1 | CASSLEENSGANVLTF | TGCGCCAGCAGCTTGGAGGAGAACTCTGGGGCCAACGTCCTGACTTTC
. | . | TRBJ1-1 | 16 | TRBV4-1 | CASSYEPGHLYTEAFF | TGCGCCAGCAGCTACGAACCGGGACACCTTTACACTGAAGCTTTCTTT
. | . | TRBJ1-1 | 14 | TRBV2 | CASSPTVLNTEAFF | TGTGCCAGCAGCCCAACGGTCTTGAACACTGAAGCTTTCTTT
. | . | TRBJ2-7 | 15 | TRBV5-1 | CASTVDSTPSYEQYF | TGCGCCAGCACCGTTGACAGTACCCCCTCCTACGAGCAGTACTTC
. | few | TRBJ1-2 | 15 | TRBV19 | CASSIVTAANYGYTF | TGTGCCAGTAGTATAGTGACAGCAGCTAACTATGGCTACACCTTC
. | . | TRBJ1-4 | 15 | TRBV28 | CASSPTGTPYEKLFF | TGTGCCAGCAGTCCAACAGGGACCCCCTATGAAAAACTGTTTTTT
TRBD1 | . | TRBJ1-4 | 16 | TRBV24-1 | CATSEPTGTGDEKLFF | TGTGCCACCAGTGAACCCACCGGGACAGGGGATGAAAAACTGTTTTTT